This T cell receptor (beta chain) was recorded in a study of blood T cells in healthy people across ages. This clonotype was seen a few times. Germline V lookup: CDR1 MDHEN, CDR2 SYDVKM. The length of the CDR3 is 14 residues. A second PCR, run for roughly 6 to 11 cycles, used a sample-barcoded 5' primer plus a J-beta primer mix. TCRdb called the 5' RACE reads again in MiXCR, with one record for every CDR3 protein. The profile shows about 780,000 distinct CDR3 sequences, approximately 24% of them singletons. These data also featured in a second study, about T cells of mothers and their children. Per that study: Donors were three healthy Caucasian mothers and their six children.

Sequencing input: blood. The receptor was derived from a boy aged 5-17 years in good health. The chain combines TRBV28 with TRBJ2-7; D might be TRBD1 (7 bases). The J call may be faulty, since TRBJ2-5 better matches the DNA end. CDR3 in amino acids: CARSGGTWGETQYF. CDR3 sequence (DNA): TGTGCCAGATCAGGGGGGACGTGGGGGGAGACCCAGTACTTC.